This T cell receptor (beta chain) was profiled in a study of vaccination and CD4 T cells after COVID-19. Study as a whole: Stimuli were overlapping spike peptide pools of SARS-CoV-2 and three common cold coronaviruses (HCoV-NL63, HCoV-OC43, HCoV-229E).

Oncomine TCR Beta short-read sequencing was applied to DNA from cultured CD4+ T cells. Each CDR3 protein gets one entry after TCRdb re-called the PCR reads with MiXCR. The sample records 11,000 to 15,000 distinct CDR3 sequences, approximately 51% being singletons. Findings and caveats of the study: Median reactive clonotypes, those recognizing SARS-CoV-2, rose from 21 to 38, not significantly.

As for this clonotype: Its antigen is undetermined.

Treatment meaning: roughly nine-day PBMC culture with coronavirus spike peptide pools or control peptides (ViraFEST assay). TCRs were sequenced by ViraFEST after antigen-specific T cells had been expanded with peptide pools. The TCR comes from a human donor who had recovered from COVID-19. Sequenced material: CD4+ T cells from blood, cultured in vitro.

CDR3: CSAIQHSNTGELFF. The CDR3 DNA reads TGCAGTGCTATCCAGCACTCGAACACCGGGGAGCTGTTTTTT. The rearrangement links TRBV20-1 to TRBJ2-2; D not certain. Per the germline V gene, CDR1 is DFQATT and CDR2 is SNEGSKA (reference sequence). CDR3 length: 14 amino acids. Between the trimmed V and J ends, which lost 4 bases and 0 bases, there was a span of 9 bases.